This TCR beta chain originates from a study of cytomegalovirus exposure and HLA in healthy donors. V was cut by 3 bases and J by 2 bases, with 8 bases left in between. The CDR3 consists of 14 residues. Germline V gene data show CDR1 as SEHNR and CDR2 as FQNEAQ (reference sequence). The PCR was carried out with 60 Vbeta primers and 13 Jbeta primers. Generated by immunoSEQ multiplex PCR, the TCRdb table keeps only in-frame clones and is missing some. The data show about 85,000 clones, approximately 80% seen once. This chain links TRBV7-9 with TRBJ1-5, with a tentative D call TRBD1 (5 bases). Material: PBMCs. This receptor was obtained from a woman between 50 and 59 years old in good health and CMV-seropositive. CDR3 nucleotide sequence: TGTGCCAGCAGCTTTCCGGGGGGCAATCAGCCCCAGCATTTT. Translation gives CASSFPGGNQPQHF. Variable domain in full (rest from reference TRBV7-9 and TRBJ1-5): DTGVSQNPRHKITKRGQNVTFRCDPISEHNRLYWYRQTLGQGPEFLTYFQNEAQLEKSRLLSDRFSAERPKGSFSTLEIQRTEQGDSAMYLCASSFPGGNQPQHFGDGTRLSIL.